The 14 T cell receptor beta chains below were found in one sample sequenced in a study of STAT5B mutations in CD4+ large granular lymphocyte leukemia. The assay was immunoSEQ multiplex PCR, and TCRdb's table has in-frame clones only and misses some. The sample has approximately 33,000 clones; about 91% are singletons. Sequenced: CD4+ T cells from blood buffy coats. The receptor set was obtained from a human donor in good health.

This clone was counted a single time. J is TRBJ2-7 and V is TRBV6-1; D gene unclear. The CDR3 consists of 13 residues. The germline CDR1 and CDR2 sequences are MNHNS and SASEGT. The ends were cut back, 4 bases at V and 3 bases at J, with 10 bases in the middle. In DNA, the CDR3 is TGTGCCAGCAGTGGGGGATTGGGCTACGAGCAGTACTTC. Its protein is CASSGGLGYEQYF.

V is TRBV11-3 and J is TRBJ1-4; TRBD1 aligns across 7 bases. Germline CDR1 reads SGHNT; CDR2 reads YENEEA. The CDR3 runs 15 residues. Trimming at V came to 3 bases and at J to 2 bases, leaving 3 bases not matched to a gene. CDR3 protein: CASSFLQGTNEKLFF. The CDR3 nucleotides read TGTGCCAGCAGCTTTCTACAGGGGACTAATGAAAAACTGTTTTTT.

The table lists this clone with a count of one. The V call is TRBV30, the J call TRBJ1-3; D might be TRBD1 (5 bases). The CDR3 runs to 14 residues. V was pared by 1 base and J by 4 bases, with 11 bases between. Germline assignment: CDR1 GTSNPN and CDR2 SVGIG (reference sequence). The CDR3 DNA reads as TGTGCCTGGAGTGATTGGGGGTCGGGAAACACCATATATTTT. Its protein product is CAWSDWGSGNTIYF.

This clone appeared a single time. This chain connects TRBV5-6 to TRBJ2-4, with TRBD1 as a possible D gene (7 bases). CDR3 size: 16 residues. CDR1 and CDR2 (germline): SGHDT, YYEEEE. The V end was cut by 0 bases, the J end by 2 bases, with 12 bases between. The CDR3 loop is CASSLDGGGPKNIQYF. In DNA, the CDR3 is TGTGCCAGCAGCTTGGACGGAGGGGGCCCCAAAAACATTCAGTACTTC.

This clone was seen only once. The V and J genes are TRBV4-2 and TRBJ2-1; 7 positions match TRBD1. V was pared by 0 bases and J by 7 bases, with 3 bases of the junction left unmatched. CDR3 length: 14 amino acids. Germline loops: CDR1 LGHNA, CDR2 YNFKEQ. CDR3 nucleotide sequence: TGTGCCAGCAGCCAAGATCGACAGGGTAATGAGCAGTTCTTC. Its protein is CASSQDRQGNEQFF.

The chain has TRBV7-2 and TRBJ1-2; D is unclear. Germline CDR1 and CDR2: SGHTA and FQGNSA. V shed 8 bases and J shed 5 bases, with 15 bases lying between them. The CDR3 totals 13 residues. The CDR3 nucleotides are TGTGCCAGCGGACTTACGGCGTTTTATGGCTACACCTTC. It codes for CASGLTAFYGYTF.

CDR3 nucleotides: TGTGCCAGCAGCGTTCGGGGGGGCGACACAGATACGCAGTATTTT. It encodes CASSVRGGDTDTQYF. The gene calls are TRBV9 and TRBJ2-3, with 8 bases fitting TRBD2. The CDR3 totals 15 residues. V was clipped by 2 bases and J by 2 bases; unmatched bases: 4. Germline V gives CDR1 SGDLS, CDR2 YYNGEE.

This chain connects TRBV11-2 to TRBJ2-7; tentative D call: TRBD2 (5 bases). The CDR3 loop spans 14 amino acids. CDR1 is SGHAT and CDR2 is FQNNGV in the germline V gene. V lost 5 bases to trimming and J lost 4 bases, with 15 bases between them. The CDR3 reads CASSLRVLSYEQYF. DNA for the CDR3: TGTGCCAGCAGCCTGCGGGTCCTTTCTTACGAGCAGTACTTC.

The J gene is TRBJ2-5, the V gene TRBV11-2, with D perhaps given as TRBD1 or TRBD2 (5 bases each). Germline values: CDR1 SGHAT, CDR2 FQNNGV. V lost 1 base and J lost 2, with 14 bases in between. The CDR3 sequence is 16 residues long. The CDR3 protein is CASSLVPDTGQETQYF. The CDR3 DNA reads as TGTGCCAGCAGCTTAGTCCCGGACACGGGGCAAGAGACCCAGTACTTC.

V and J are TRBV29-1 and TRBJ1-1; no clear D. Trimming shortened V by 6 bases and J by 3 bases, and 8 bases separated the two germline ends. Germline-derived CDR1 and CDR2 are SQVTM and ANQGSEA. The CDR3 contains 11 residues. This CDR3 reads CSVKRDTEAFF. DNA of the CDR3: TGCAGCGTAAAGAGGGACACTGAAGCTTTCTTT.

In this sample, this clone turned up a few times. This chain connects TRBV5-6 to TRBJ1-1; the D is unclear. Per the germline V gene, CDR1 is SGHDT and CDR2 is YYEEEE. The CDR3 has 11 residues. V lost 3 bases to trimming and J lost 3 bases, with 3 bases between them. The DNA for the CDR3 is TGTGCCAGCAGCTGGCACACTGAAGCTTTCTTT. It translates to CASSWHTEAFF.

The chain uses TRBV25-1 and TRBJ2-6; D may match TRBD1 or TRBD2 (5 bases each). Germline lookup yields CDR1 MGHDK and CDR2 SYGVNS. This CDR3 is 12 amino acids long. The V gene lost 6 bases and the J gene lost 10 bases, with 10 bases spanning the gap. Here the CDR3 reads CASRWDDNVLTF. CDR3 sequence (DNA): TGTGCCAGCAGATGGGACGATAACGTCCTGACTTTC.

This sequence joins TRBV29-1 and TRBJ1-2; no firm D call. Trimming took off 7 bases at V and 1 base at J, with 10 bases between the two ends. Germline V gives CDR1 SQVTM, CDR2 ANQGSEA. CDR3 size: 12 residues. Here the CDR3 reads CSGFGRNYGYTF. CDR3 DNA: TGCAGCGGGTTCGGGCGTAACTATGGCTACACCTTC. Combining the CDR3 with reference TRBV29-1 and TRBJ1-2 gives the whole variable domain SAVISQKPSRDICQRGTSLTIQCQVDSQVTMMFWYRQQPGQSLTLIATANQGSEATYESGFVIDKFPISRPNLTFSTLTVSNMSPEDSSIYLCSGFGRNYGYTFGSGTRLTVV.

V usage is TRBV7-2 and J usage is TRBJ1-5; perhaps TRBD1 as D (5 bases). Germline V gene lookup returns CDR1 SGHTA and CDR2 FQGNSA. This CDR3 region has 16 residues. The V and J ends lost 1 base and 3 bases respectively, with 13 bases between them. CDR3 nucleotide sequence: TGTGCCAGCAGCTTAGATTTTATCGGGGCCAATCAGCCCCAGCATTTT. Encoded protein: CASSLDFIGANQPQHF.